The 32 T cell receptor beta chains given below trace back to one sample, sequenced in a study of shared clonotypes between healthy human individuals. CD45RO-negative, CCR7-selected cells formed the naive CD8 fraction, which excluded terminally differentiated effector memory CD45RA+ cells. Clones were sequenced by immunoSEQ multiplex PCR, and TCRdb holds only the in-frame ones, with some missing. This sample carries about 1,900,000 clones, roughly 95% of them seen once, and the ten largest clones take 0.95% to 1.5%. The sequenced sample was naive CD8+ T cells sorted from blood. These receptors were taken from a man aged 18 to 30 in good health.

The rearrangement links TRBV6-5 to TRBJ2-5; no reliable D call. The CDR3 is 14 amino acids. V shed 2 bases and J shed 5 bases, with 12 bases lying between them. Germline V CDR1 and CDR2: MNHEY, SVGAGI. For the CDR3, the DNA is TGTGCCAGCAGTTACGACCAGGTGGGGGAGACCCAGTACTTC. Translation: CASSYDQVGETQYF.

Regarding this clone: The same CDR3 is also encoded by other DNA sequences in this sample. V and J are TRBV9 and TRBJ2-3; D gene uncertain. The germline V and J ends were trimmed by 0 bases and 3 bases, with 5 bases remaining between them. The CDR3 consists of 13 residues. CDR1 and CDR2 (germline): SGDLS, YYNGEE. The CDR3 region has the DNA TGTGCCAGCAGCGTAGCTTCAACAGATACGCAGTATTTT. This encodes CASSVASTDTQYF.

A word on this clone: Other DNA sequences of this sample code for an identical CDR3. The rearrangement links TRBV27 to TRBJ2-1; 8 bases align to TRBD1. Per germline, CDR1 MNHEY and CDR2 SMNVEV (reference sequence). V shed 3 bases and J 6 bases; nucleotides not matched to a gene: 1. The CDR3 runs to 13 residues. Here the CDR3 reads CASSFGQGNEQFF. The DNA for the CDR3 is TGTGCCAGCAGTTTCGGACAGGGCAATGAGCAGTTCTTC.

The genes are TRBV2 and TRBJ1-4, with D unclear. Germline values: CDR1 SNHLY, CDR2 FYNNEI. The CDR3 contains 13 residues. Between the trimmed V and J ends, which lost 10 bases and 2 bases, there was a span of 11 bases. The CDR3 nucleotides are TGTGCCATCCTTGACGGCACTAATGAAAAACTGTTTTTT. It codes for CAILDGTNEKLFF.

The chain joins TRBV13 to TRBJ2-1; 13 bases fit TRBD2. The germline CDR1 and CDR2 sequences are PRHDT and FYEKMQ (reference sequence). CDR3 length equals 15 residues. The ends lost 4 bases at V and 7 bases at J; junction bases unmatched: 4. The CDR3 region has the DNA TGTGCCAGCAGCTCCGGACTAGCGGGGGTAAATGAGCAGTTCTTC. Its protein product is CASSSGLAGVNEQFF.

The chain employs TRBV5-1 and TRBJ1-1; D is undetermined. The CDR3 has 15 amino acids. V was shortened by 4 bases and J by 5 bases, with 18 bases between the two germline ends. Per germline, CDR1 SGHRS and CDR2 YFSETQ. The CDR3 DNA follows: TGCGCCAGCAGCCTAACGAGCCCCGGAGGTACTGAAGCTTTCTTT. It codes for CASSLTSPGGTEAFF.

The rearrangement uses TRBV29-1 and TRBJ2-6; weak D call: TRBD1 (5 bases). The length of the CDR3 is 13 residues. Germline CDR1 and CDR2: SQVTM and ANQGSEA. V dropped 6 bases and J dropped 4 bases, with 10 bases sitting between them. The CDR3 region has the DNA TGCAGCGTCCAGGGTACCGGGGCCAACGTCCTGACTTTC. Its translation is CSVQGTGANVLTF.

Details on this clone: Different DNA sequences within this sample yield the same CDR3. The DNA of the CDR3 is TGCGCCAGCAGCCGTCTCACTAGCGGCAAAGAGACCCAGTACTTC. As protein: CASSRLTSGKETQYF. The chain carries TRBV4-3 and TRBJ2-5; 8 nucleotides agree with TRBD2. CDR1 is LGHNA and CDR2 is YSLEER in the germline V gene. The V segment lost 4 bases and the J segment 3 bases; nucleotides outside the gene matches: 7. The CDR3 has 15 residues.

The genes are TRBV28 and TRBJ1-2, with TRBD1 identical over 10 bases. Germline CDR1 is MDHEN and CDR2 is SYDVKM. This CDR3 contains 16 residues. V dropped 5 bases and J dropped 0; count of bases not matched to a gene: 6. The CDR3 sequence is CASSPGQGVSNYGYTF. CDR3 in DNA: TGTGCCAGCAGTCCCGGACAGGGGGTTTCTAACTATGGCTACACCTTC.

The V gene is TRBV5-1, the J gene TRBJ2-5, with a possible D match to TRBD2 (5 bases). CDR1 SGHRS and CDR2 YFSETQ come from the germline V gene. The CDR3 covers 14 residues. The V end was cut by 0 bases, the J end by 6 bases, with 12 bases between. DNA for the CDR3: TGCGCCAGCAGCTTGGCCGGGGTCGGACAGACCCAGTACTTC. This sequence encodes CASSLAGVGQTQYF.

The V and J genes are TRBV5-8 and TRBJ2-5; 8 bases are shared with TRBD1. Germline CDR1 and CDR2: SGHTS and YDEGEE. The V gene end was trimmed by 2 bases and the J gene end by 4 bases; junction bases not matched to a gene: 13. The CDR3 has 17 amino acids. The CDR3 region has the DNA TGTGCCAGCAGCTTACCTACGACAGGGGTGATTGGAGAGACCCAGTACTTC. This encodes CASSLPTTGVIGETQYF. The full variable domain, its missing parts supplied by reference TRBV5-8 and TRBJ2-5, is EAGVTQSPTHLIKTRGQQATLRCSPISGHTSVYWYQQALGLGLQFLLWYDEGEERNRGNFPPRFSGRQFPNYSSELNVNALELEDSALYLCASSLPTTGVIGETQYFGPGTRLLVL.

This CDR3 is CASSFPDRTGELFF. Here the CDR3 DNA reads TGTGCCAGCAGCTTCCCCGACAGAACCGGGGAGCTGTTTTTT. The chain has TRBV7-9 and TRBJ2-2, with a weak D call TRBD1 (5 bases). The germline CDR1 and CDR2 sequences are SEHNR and FQNEAQ (reference sequence). This CDR3 has 14 amino acids. The V and J ends lost 3 bases and 5 bases respectively, with 10 bases between them.

The CDR3 reads CASSAGLANSDNEQFF. The CDR3 DNA is TGTGCCAGCAGCGCAGGTCTAGCGAATTCTGACAATGAGCAGTTCTTC. The chain has TRBV9 and TRBJ2-1; maybe TRBD2 (6 bases). The V and J ends lost 3 bases and 5 bases respectively, with 18 bases between them. The CDR3 sequence is 16 residues long. CDR1 SGDLS and CDR2 YYNGEE come from the germline V gene.

J is TRBJ1-5 and V is TRBV7-8; D not resolved. V gave up 2 bases and J gave up 8 bases, with 13 bases separating them. Germline V gene lookup returns CDR1 SGHVS and CDR2 FQNEAQ. There are 14 residues in the CDR3. CDR3 amino acids: CASSLYPPPEPQHF. The CDR3 DNA sequence: TGTGCCAGCAGCTTATATCCCCCCCCGGAGCCCCAGCATTTT.

The chain recombines TRBV7-9 with TRBJ2-7, with 12 nucleotides matching TRBD2. CDR1 is SEHNR, CDR2 FQNEAQ, per germline (reference sequence). With 5 bases clipped from V and 3 bases from J, the junction kept 5 bases outside the gene matches. The CDR3 covers 15 residues. CDR3 loop: CASSPTSGRLYEQYF. The CDR3 bases are TGTGCCAGCAGCCCCACTAGCGGGAGGCTCTACGAGCAGTACTTC.

This chain links TRBV9 with TRBJ2-1; 8 nucleotides align to TRBD1. V gave up 1 base and J gave up 7 bases; unmatched junction bases: 13. The germline V gene encodes CDR1 SGDLS and CDR2 YYNGEE. The CDR3 is 17 residues long. CDR3 bases: TGTGCCAGCAGCGTACAGGGGGCCGCGCCCGGTGGGAATGAGCAGTTCTTC. It specifies CASSVQGAAPGGNEQFF.

The chain is built from TRBV27 and TRBJ1-4; D may be TRBD1 (6 bases). This CDR3 is built from 17 residues. Trimming pared 0 bases from V and 8 bases from J, leaving 19 bases between. Germline assignment: CDR1 MNHEY and CDR2 SMNVEV (reference sequence). This CDR3 reads CASSLSSQGRGEEKLFF. CDR3 bases: TGTGCCAGCAGTTTATCGTCTCAGGGGAGAGGGGAGGAAAAACTGTTTTTT.

The gene calls are TRBV2 and TRBJ1-1; 7 bases line up with TRBD1. CDR1 and CDR2 from the germline V gene are SNHLY and FYNNEI. This CDR3 region has 14 residues. With V trimmed by 3 bases and J by 3 bases, 4 bases remained unmatched. The CDR3, as DNA: TGTGCCAGCAGTGAGACAGGGAGGGACACTGAAGCTTTCTTT. Residues: CASSETGRDTEAFF.

J is TRBJ2-7 and V is TRBV11-2, with a tentative D call TRBD2 (6 bases). CDR3 length equals 14 residues. Germline V gene data show CDR1 as SGHAT and CDR2 as FQNNGV. Trimming removed 2 bases from V and 3 bases from J, with 11 bases in between. The CDR3: CASSLSGGDYEQYF. CDR3 nucleotide sequence: TGTGCCAGCAGCTTATCTGGAGGGGACTACGAGCAGTACTTC.

V usage is TRBV30 and J usage is TRBJ1-2; the D is unclear. The CDR3 totals 13 residues. Germline assignment: CDR1 GTSNPN and CDR2 SVGIG (reference sequence). The V and J ends lost 1 base and 6 bases respectively, with 12 bases between them. The CDR3 DNA sequence: TGTGCCTGGAGTGGCGGGCACGGGGATGGCTACACCTTC. Its translation: CAWSGGHGDGYTF.

Worth noting for this clone: This same CDR3 is encoded by further DNA sequences in the sample. This chain links TRBV9 with TRBJ2-3, with 11 bases identical to TRBD2. This CDR3 has 15 amino acids. V shed 2 bases, J shed 5 bases, and the junction held 4 bases outside the gene matches. Looked up from germline, CDR1 is SGDLS and CDR2 is YYNGEE. The CDR3 DNA reads TGTGCCAGCAGCGTCGGGACTAGCGGAGGAGATACGCAGTATTTT. This codes for CASSVGTSGGDTQYF.

V and J are TRBV30 and TRBJ2-3, with D uncertain. CDR1 and CDR2 from the germline V gene are GTSNPN and SVGIG (reference sequence). Trimming removed 0 bases from V and 1 base from J, with 11 bases in between. The CDR3 consists of 15 residues. CDR3 DNA sequence: TGTGCCTGGAGTGTACAGACTCCTCGCACAGATACGCAGTATTTT. It encodes CAWSVQTPRTDTQYF. Based on the CDR3 plus reference TRBV30 and TRBJ2-3, the full variable domain is SQTIHQWPATLVQPVGSPLSLECTVEGTSNPNLYWYRQAAGRGLQLLFYSVGIGQISSEVPQNLSASRPQDRQFILSSKKLLLSDSGFYLCAWSVQTPRTDTQYFGPGTRLTVL.

This clone was observed a few times. This sequence joins TRBV7-9 and TRBJ1-4, with D hard to call. This CDR3 comprises 15 residues. Germline V CDR1 and CDR2: SEHNR, FQNEAQ (reference sequence). Trimming shortened V by 5 bases and J by 0 bases, and 10 bases separated the two germline ends. The CDR3: CASSPQLATNEKLFF. In nucleotides, the CDR3 is TGTGCCAGCAGCCCCCAGCTTGCAACTAATGAAAAACTGTTTTTT.

This chain links TRBV9 with TRBJ1-2; TRBD1 matches at 10 bases. The germline CDR1 and CDR2 sequences are SGDLS and YYNGEE. CDR3 size: 16 residues. V lost 0 bases, J lost 4 bases, and 6 bases stayed unmatched. The DNA for the CDR3 is TGTGCCAGCAGCGTAGGGACAGGGGGAGAGGGCTATGGCTACACCTTC. It specifies CASSVGTGGEGYGYTF.

This clone has just a few counts. The chain uses TRBV4-1 and TRBJ2-7, with D unclear. CDR1 is MGHRA, CDR2 YSYEKL, per germline. This CDR3 contains 15 residues. Trimming cost V 3 bases and J 6 bases, with 18 bases left between them. DNA of the CDR3: TGCGCCAGCAGCCAGTCTTGGCCACCCGGTGCCGAGCAGTACTTC. It yields the protein CASSQSWPPGAEQYF.

The rearrangement joins TRBV27 to TRBJ2-7; 11 bases agree with TRBD1. CDR3 size: 13 residues. The germline V gene encodes CDR1 MNHEY and CDR2 SMNVEV (reference sequence). J was trimmed by 5 bases and V by 4 bases; bases with no gene match: 1. CDR3 in amino acids: CASSWDRGNEQYF. DNA of the CDR3: TGTGCCAGCAGTTGGGACAGGGGGAACGAGCAGTACTTC.

The chain employs TRBV18 and TRBJ2-7, with TRBD1 matching over 12 bases. J lost 5 bases, V lost 2 bases, and 1 base had no gene match. Germline CDR1 and CDR2: KGHSH and LQKENI. The CDR3 contains 14 residues. In DNA form, the CDR3 reads TGTGCCAGCTCACCAGGGACAGGGGGCCACGAGCAGTACTTC. Its protein product is CASSPGTGGHEQYF.

This clone was seen only once. The CDR3: CASSLAGRGEKLFF. CDR3 coding DNA: TGTGCCAGCAGTTTGGCGGGGAGGGGTGAAAAACTGTTTTTT. The gene calls are TRBV28 and TRBJ1-4, with a possible D match to TRBD1 (5 bases). The germline V and J ends were trimmed by 3 bases and 7 bases, with 12 bases remaining between them. Germline CDR1 reads MDHEN; CDR2 reads SYDVKM. The CDR3 loop spans 14 amino acids.

The gene calls are TRBV13 and TRBJ2-5, with 14 bases fitting TRBD2. The CDR3 has 18 residues. The ends lost 3 bases at V and 4 bases at J; junction bases unmatched: 10. Germline V lookup: CDR1 PRHDT, CDR2 FYEKMQ (reference sequence). This chain's CDR3 is CASSFGLAGGGSLETQYF. DNA for the CDR3: TGTGCCAGCAGCTTCGGACTAGCGGGAGGAGGGAGTTTAGAGACCCAGTACTTC.

In this sample, this clone turned up once. V and J are TRBV9 and TRBJ1-2; TRBD1 aligns across 8 bases. With V trimmed by 3 bases and J by 0 bases, 1 base remained unmatched. The length of the CDR3 is 14 residues. Germline lookup yields CDR1 SGDLS and CDR2 YYNGEE. The CDR3 loop is CASSEDRANYGYTF. For the CDR3, the DNA is TGTGCCAGCAGCGAGGACAGGGCTAACTATGGCTACACCTTC.

V usage is TRBV14 and J usage is TRBJ2-7; D may be TRBD2 (5 bases). Germline CDR1 is SGHDN and CDR2 is FVKESK. Trimming removed 1 base at V and 13 bases at J, with 17 bases between. CDR3 length: 13 amino acids. The CDR3 sequence: CASSQGRGNIQYF. The CDR3 nucleotides read TGTGCCAGCAGCCAAGGAAGAGGGAATATTCAATACTTC.

The chain employs TRBV7-9 and TRBJ2-7; D ambiguous. This CDR3 comprises 15 residues. V was pared by 5 bases and J by 0 bases, with 14 bases between. Looked up from germline, CDR1 is SEHNR and CDR2 is FQNEAQ (reference sequence). This chain's CDR3 is CASSPLTTSSYEQYF. The CDR3 region has the DNA TGTGCCAGCAGCCCGCTAACCACGAGCTCCTACGAGCAGTACTTC.